This T cell receptor (beta chain) was sequenced for a study of cytomegalovirus exposure and HLA in healthy donors. Study results and caveats: Further analysis was carried out later, and it showed several of the most significant clusters appearing linked to common viral pathogens. Rarity marked most TCR sequences, yet some public TCRs occurred in many donors. Reportedly, HLA-A and HLA-B alleles of most subjects were accurately predicted from TCR beta. There was a cluster of highly shared sequence variants that was likely a sequencing artifact.

The CDR3 sequence is 13 residues long. The junction had 8 bases not matched to a gene; V was cut back by 6 bases and J by 8 bases. Germline V gene data show CDR1 as ENHRY and CDR2 as SYGVKD. For this clone: What it recognizes is unknown.

Both 60 Vbeta primers and 13 Jbeta primers went into the PCR. Assay: immunoSEQ multiplex PCR; the TCRdb copy retains only in-frame clones and omits some. The table lists 150,000 or so clones, nearly 80% of them singletons. Sequenced material: PBMCs. The source of this sequence is a man aged 40-49 years in good health and CMV-seropositive. The V call is TRBV10-3, the J call TRBJ1-1; 8 bases are shared with TRBD1. CDR3 DNA sequence: TGTGCCATCAGCGAGACAGGGGTGTCGGAAGCTTTCTTT. This codes for CAISETGVSEAFF.